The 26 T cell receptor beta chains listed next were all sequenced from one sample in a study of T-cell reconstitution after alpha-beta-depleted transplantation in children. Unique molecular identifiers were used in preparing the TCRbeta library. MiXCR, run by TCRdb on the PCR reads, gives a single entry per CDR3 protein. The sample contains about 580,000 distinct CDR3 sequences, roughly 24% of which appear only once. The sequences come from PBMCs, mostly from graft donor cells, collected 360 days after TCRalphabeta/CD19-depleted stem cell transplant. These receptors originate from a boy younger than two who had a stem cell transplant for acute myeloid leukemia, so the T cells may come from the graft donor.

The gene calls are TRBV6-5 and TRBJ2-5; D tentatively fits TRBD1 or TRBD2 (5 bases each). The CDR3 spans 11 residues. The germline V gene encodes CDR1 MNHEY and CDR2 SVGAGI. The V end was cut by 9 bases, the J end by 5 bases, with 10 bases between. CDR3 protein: CARGEEETQYF. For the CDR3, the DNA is TGTGCCAGGGGGGAAGAGGAGACCCAGTACTTC.

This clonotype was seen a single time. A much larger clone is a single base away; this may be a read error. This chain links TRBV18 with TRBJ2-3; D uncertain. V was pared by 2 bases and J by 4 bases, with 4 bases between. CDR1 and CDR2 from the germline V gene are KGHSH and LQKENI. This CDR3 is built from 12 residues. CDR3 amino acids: CASSPGADTQYF. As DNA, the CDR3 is TGTGCCAGCTCACCAGGGGCAGATACGCAGTATTTT.

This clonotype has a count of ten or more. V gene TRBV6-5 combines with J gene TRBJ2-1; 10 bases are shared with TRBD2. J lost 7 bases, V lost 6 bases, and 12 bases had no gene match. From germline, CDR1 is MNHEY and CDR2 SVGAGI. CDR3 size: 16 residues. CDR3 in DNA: TGTGCCAGCAGCCCCGAGCCAGCGGGGGGGCGAAATGAGCAGTTCTTC. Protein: CASSPEPAGGRNEQFF.

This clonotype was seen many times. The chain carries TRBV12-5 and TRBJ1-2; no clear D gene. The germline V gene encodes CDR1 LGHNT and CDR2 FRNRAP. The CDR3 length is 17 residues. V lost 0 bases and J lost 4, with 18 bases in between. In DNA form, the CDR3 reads TGTGCTAGTGGTTTGGTACTGGAGACCTCGCTGGTCTATGGCTACACCTTC. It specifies CASGLVLETSLVYGYTF.

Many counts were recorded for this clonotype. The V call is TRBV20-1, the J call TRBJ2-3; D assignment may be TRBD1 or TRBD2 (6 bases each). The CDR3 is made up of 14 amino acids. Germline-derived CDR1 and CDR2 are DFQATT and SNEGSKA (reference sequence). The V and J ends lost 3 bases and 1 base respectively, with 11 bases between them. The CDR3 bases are TGCAGTGCTAGGGGGGGCCTTGGCACAGATACGCAGTATTTT. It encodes CSARGGLGTDTQYF.

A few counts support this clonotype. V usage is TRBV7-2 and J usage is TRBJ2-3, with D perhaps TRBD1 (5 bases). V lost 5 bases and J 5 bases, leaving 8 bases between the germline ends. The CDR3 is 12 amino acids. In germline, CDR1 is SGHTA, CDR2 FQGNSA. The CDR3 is CASSQGIDTQYF. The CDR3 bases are TGTGCCAGCAGCCAGGGCATAGATACGCAGTATTTT.

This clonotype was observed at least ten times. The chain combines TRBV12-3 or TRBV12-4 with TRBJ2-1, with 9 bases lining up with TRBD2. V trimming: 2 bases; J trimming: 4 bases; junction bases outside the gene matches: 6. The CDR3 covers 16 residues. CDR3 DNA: TGTGCCAGCAGTTTAATAGCGGGGGTGTCTTACAATGAGCAGTTCTTC. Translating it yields CASSLIAGVSYNEQFF.

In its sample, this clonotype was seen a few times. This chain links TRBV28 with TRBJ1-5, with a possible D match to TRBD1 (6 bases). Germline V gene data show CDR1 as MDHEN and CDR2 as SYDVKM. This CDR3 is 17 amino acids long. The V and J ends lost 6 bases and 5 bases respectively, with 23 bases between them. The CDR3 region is CASSRTGTRKRDQPQHF. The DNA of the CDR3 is TGTGCCAGCAGCCGTACCGGGACACGCAAAAGGGATCAGCCCCAGCATTTT. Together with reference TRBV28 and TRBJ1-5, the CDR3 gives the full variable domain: DVKVTQSSRYLVKRTGEKVFLECVQDMDHENMFWYRQDPGLGLRLIYFSYDVKMKEKGDIPEGYSVSREKKERFSLILESASTNQTSMYLCASSRTGTRKRDQPQHFGDGTRLSIL.

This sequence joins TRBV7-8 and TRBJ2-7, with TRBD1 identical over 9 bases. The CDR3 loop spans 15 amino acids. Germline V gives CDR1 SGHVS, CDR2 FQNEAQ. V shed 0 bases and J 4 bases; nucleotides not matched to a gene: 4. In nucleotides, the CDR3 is TGTGCCAGCAGCTTAGCGACGGGGACAGGGTACGAGCAGTACTTC. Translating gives CASSLATGTGYEQYF.

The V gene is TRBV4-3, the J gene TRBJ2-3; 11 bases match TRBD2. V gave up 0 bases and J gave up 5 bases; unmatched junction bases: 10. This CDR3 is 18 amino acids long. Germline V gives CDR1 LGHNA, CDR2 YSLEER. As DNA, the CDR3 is TGCGCCAGCAGCCAAGAACGCATTAGCGGGGGGGCCGGAGATACGCAGTATTTT. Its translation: CASSQERISGGAGDTQYF.

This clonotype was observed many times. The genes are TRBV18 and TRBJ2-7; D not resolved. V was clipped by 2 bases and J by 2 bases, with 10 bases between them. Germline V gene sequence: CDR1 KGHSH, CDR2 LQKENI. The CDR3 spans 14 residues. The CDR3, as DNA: TGTGCCAGCTCACCAGACTTAAGACCCTACGAGCAGTACTTC. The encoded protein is CASSPDLRPYEQYF.

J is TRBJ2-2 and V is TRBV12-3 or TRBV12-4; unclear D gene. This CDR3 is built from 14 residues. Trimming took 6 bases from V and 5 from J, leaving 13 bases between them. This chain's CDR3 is CASRRTTHTGELFF. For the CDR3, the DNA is TGTGCCAGCAGACGAACTACTCATACCGGGGAGCTGTTTTTT.

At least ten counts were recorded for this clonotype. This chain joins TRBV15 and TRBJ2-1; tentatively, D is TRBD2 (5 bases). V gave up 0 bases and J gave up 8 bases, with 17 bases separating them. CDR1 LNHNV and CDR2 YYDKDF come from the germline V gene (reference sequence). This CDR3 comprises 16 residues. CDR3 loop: CATSREASTFLDEQFF. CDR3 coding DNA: TGTGCCACCAGCAGAGAAGCTAGCACCTTCTTGGATGAGCAGTTCTTC.

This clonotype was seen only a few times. The DNA of the CDR3 is TGTGCCAGCAGGAAGACAGGGGGAGGGACCGGGGAGCTGTTTTTT. Translation gives CASRKTGGGTGELFF. V gene TRBV6-1 combines with J gene TRBJ2-2; TRBD1 matches 9 bases. Germline V gene lookup returns CDR1 MNHNS and CDR2 SASEGT. This CDR3 has 15 amino acids. The J segment lost 5 bases and the V segment lost 6 bases, leaving 7 bases of the junction unmatched.

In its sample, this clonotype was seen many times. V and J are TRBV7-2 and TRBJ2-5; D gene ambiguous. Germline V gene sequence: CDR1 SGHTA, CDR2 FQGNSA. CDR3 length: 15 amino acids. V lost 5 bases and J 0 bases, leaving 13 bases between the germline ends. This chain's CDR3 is CASSPGYMYQETQYF. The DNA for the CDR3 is TGTGCCAGCAGCCCCGGGTACATGTACCAAGAGACCCAGTACTTC.

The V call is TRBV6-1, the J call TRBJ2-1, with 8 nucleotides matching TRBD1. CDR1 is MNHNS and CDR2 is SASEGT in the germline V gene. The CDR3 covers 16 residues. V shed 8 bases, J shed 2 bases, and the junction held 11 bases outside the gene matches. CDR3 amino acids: CASHRRTGGPYNEQFF. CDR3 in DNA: TGTGCCAGCCATCGCCGAACAGGGGGGCCCTACAATGAGCAGTTCTTC.

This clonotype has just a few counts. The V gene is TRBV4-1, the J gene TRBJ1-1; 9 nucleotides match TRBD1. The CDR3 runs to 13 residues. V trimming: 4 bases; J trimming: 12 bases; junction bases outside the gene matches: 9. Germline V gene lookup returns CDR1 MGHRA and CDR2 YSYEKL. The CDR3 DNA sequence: TGCGCCAGCAGCCGAGGGACAGGGAGTCCGTCTTTCTTT. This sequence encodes CASSRGTGSPSFF.

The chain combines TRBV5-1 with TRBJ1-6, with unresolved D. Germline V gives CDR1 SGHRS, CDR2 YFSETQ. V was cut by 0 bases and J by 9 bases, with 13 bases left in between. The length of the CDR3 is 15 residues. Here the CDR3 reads CASSLVEGSPSPLHF. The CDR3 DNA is TGCGCCAGCAGCTTGGTGGAGGGAAGTCCTTCACCCCTCCACTTT.

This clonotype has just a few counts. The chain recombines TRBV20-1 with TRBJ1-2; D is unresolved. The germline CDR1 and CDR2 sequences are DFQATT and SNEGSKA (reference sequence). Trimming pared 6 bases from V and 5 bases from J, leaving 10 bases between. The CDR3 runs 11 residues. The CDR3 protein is CSADIKYGYTF. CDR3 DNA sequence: TGCAGTGCCGATATCAAATATGGCTACACCTTC.

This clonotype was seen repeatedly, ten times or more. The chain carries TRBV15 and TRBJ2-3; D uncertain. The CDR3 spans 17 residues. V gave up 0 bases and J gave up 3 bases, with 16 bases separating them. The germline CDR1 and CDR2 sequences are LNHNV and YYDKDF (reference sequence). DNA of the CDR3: TGTGCCACCAGCAGAGAGAGACAAGCGTTTCGAACAGATACGCAGTATTTT. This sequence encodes CATSRERQAFRTDTQYF.

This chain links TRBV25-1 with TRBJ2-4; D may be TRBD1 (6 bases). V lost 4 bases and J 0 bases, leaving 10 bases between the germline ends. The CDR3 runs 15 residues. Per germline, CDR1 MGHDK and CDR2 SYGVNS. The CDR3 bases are TGTGCCAGCAGTGGGGGGCTGGTAGCCAAAAACATTCAGTACTTC. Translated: CASSGGLVAKNIQYF.

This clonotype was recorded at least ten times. CDR3 in amino acids: CASNERGDTDTQYF. For the CDR3, the DNA is TGTGCCAGCAACGAGCGGGGGGACACAGATACGCAGTATTTT. The V gene is TRBV7-2, the J gene TRBJ2-3, with 9 bases identical to TRBD2. The CDR3 runs 14 residues. Per the germline V gene, CDR1 is SGHTA and CDR2 is FQGNSA. J was trimmed by 2 bases and V by 7 bases; bases with no gene match: 4.

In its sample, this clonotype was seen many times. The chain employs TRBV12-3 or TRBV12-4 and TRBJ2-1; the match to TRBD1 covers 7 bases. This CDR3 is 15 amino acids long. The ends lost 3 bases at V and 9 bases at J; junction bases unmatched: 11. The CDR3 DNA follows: TGTGCCAGCAGTTTGAACACAGGGGCGGGCGGTGAGCAGTTCTTC. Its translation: CASSLNTGAGGEQFF.

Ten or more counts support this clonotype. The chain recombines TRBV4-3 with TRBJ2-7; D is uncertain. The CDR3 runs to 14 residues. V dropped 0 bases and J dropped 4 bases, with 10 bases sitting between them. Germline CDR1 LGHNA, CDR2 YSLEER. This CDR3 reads CASSQDVGVYEQYF. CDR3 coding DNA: TGCGCCAGCAGCCAAGATGTTGGGGTTTACGAGCAGTACTTC.

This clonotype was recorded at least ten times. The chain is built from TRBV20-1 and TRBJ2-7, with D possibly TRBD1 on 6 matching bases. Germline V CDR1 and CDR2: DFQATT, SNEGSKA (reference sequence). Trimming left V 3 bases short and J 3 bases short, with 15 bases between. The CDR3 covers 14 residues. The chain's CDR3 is CSASHPQGSYEQYV. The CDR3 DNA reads TGCAGTGCTAGCCATCCCCAGGGGAGCTACGAGCAGTACGTC.

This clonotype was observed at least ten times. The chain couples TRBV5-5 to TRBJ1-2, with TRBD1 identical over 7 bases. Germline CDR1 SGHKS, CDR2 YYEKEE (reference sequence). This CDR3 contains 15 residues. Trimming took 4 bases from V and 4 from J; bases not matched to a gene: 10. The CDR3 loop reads CASSTAPDRIYGYTF. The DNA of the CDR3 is TGTGCCAGCAGCACGGCCCCGGACAGGATCTATGGCTACACCTTC.